The rows below give T cell receptor beta chains drawn from one sample of a study of cytomegalovirus exposure and HLA in healthy donors. The data were produced by immunoSEQ multiplex PCR, yet TCRdb's version contains in-frame clones alone and is incomplete. The data include about 52,000 clones; the top ten clones carry 9% to 15%. The material sequenced was PBMCs. Receptors originate from a woman aged 55-69 years in good health and CMV-seropositive. CDR3s include the opening cysteine and the closing phenylalanine or tryptophan. Fields, in order: CDR3 DNA, CDR3 protein, J gene, CDR3 length, V gene, D gene. The D gene is left open where the match is weak.

CDR3nt: TGTGCCAGCAGCTTGTGGGGGGGAGGCTCCTACAATGAGCAGTTCTTC
CDR3aa: CASSLWGGGSYNEQFF
j_gene: TRBJ2-1
len: 16
v_gene: TRBV5-6
d_gene: TRBD2

CDR3nt: TGTGCCAGCAGGACAGACTCGAACACCGGGGAGCTGTTTTTT
CDR3aa: CASRTDSNTGELFF
j_gene: TRBJ2-2
len: 14
v_gene: TRBV2
d_gene: -

CDR3nt: TGTGCCAGTAGTGCCGGGGTGGGGGCGCGCGGCACTGAAGCTTTCTTT
CDR3aa: CASSAGVGARGTEAFF
j_gene: TRBJ1-1
len: 16
v_gene: TRBV19
d_gene: -

CDR3nt: TGTGCCAGCGCTGAAGTAGGACAGGGATCCGGGGAGCTGTTTTTT
CDR3aa: CASAEVGQGSGELFF
j_gene: TRBJ2-2
len: 15
v_gene: TRBV2
d_gene: TRBD1

CDR3nt: TGTGCCAGCCGGACAGGGCCCTACGAGCAGTACTTC
CDR3aa: CASRTGPYEQYF
j_gene: TRBJ2-7
len: 12
v_gene: TRBV18
d_gene: TRBD1

CDR3nt: TGTGCCAGCAGCTCCCGGACAGGGGATAATTCACCCCTCCACTTT
CDR3aa: CASSSRTGDNSPLHF
j_gene: TRBJ1-6
len: 15
v_gene: TRBV7-2
d_gene: TRBD1

CDR3nt: TGCGCCAGCAGCTCCGGGACAGGGTTTGGCAATGAGCAGTTCTTC
CDR3aa: CASSSGTGFGNEQFF
j_gene: TRBJ2-1
len: 15
v_gene: TRBV5-1
d_gene: TRBD1

CDR3nt: TGTGCCAGCTCACCACTGACACAGGGCTCGCTAAACTACGAGCAGTACTTC
CDR3aa: CASSPLTQGSLNYEQYF
j_gene: TRBJ2-7
len: 17
v_gene: TRBV18
d_gene: -

CDR3nt: TGTGCCAGCAGCCCGGCCTATGTAGGGGGAGATACGCAGTATTTT
CDR3aa: CASSPAYVGGDTQYF
j_gene: TRBJ2-3
len: 15
v_gene: TRBV7-9
d_gene: -

CDR3nt: TGTGCCAGCAGCTTGGGGCAGGGTCCAGAGACCCAGTACTTC
CDR3aa: CASSLGQGPETQYF
j_gene: TRBJ2-5
len: 14
v_gene: TRBV7-2
d_gene: -

CDR3nt: TGCGCCAGCAGCCAAGATCCAAGCGGACAGGCCAACTATGGCTACACCTTC
CDR3aa: CASSQDPSGQANYGYTF
j_gene: TRBJ1-2
len: 17
v_gene: TRBV4-1
d_gene: TRBD1

CDR3nt: TGCGCCAGCAGTTTCCCCGGGGGGGCCAGGGCTTTCTTT
CDR3aa: CASSFPGGARAFF
j_gene: TRBJ1-1
len: 13
v_gene: TRBV6-5
d_gene: -

CDR3nt: TGCGCCAGCAGCCAAGACTCCGCCCTGATTGGGGGCGCGAACATTCAGTACTTC
CDR3aa: CASSQDSALIGGANIQYF
j_gene: TRBJ2-4
len: 18
v_gene: TRBV4-1
d_gene: -

CDR3nt: TGTGCCAGCAGGCGGACGGGGGCTAACTATGGCTACACCTTC
CDR3aa: CASRRTGANYGYTF
j_gene: TRBJ1-2
len: 14
v_gene: TRBV28
d_gene: -

CDR3nt: TGTGCCAGCAGCCCATGGGACAGTCAGCCCCAGCATTTT
CDR3aa: CASSPWDSQPQHF
j_gene: TRBJ1-5
len: 13
v_gene: TRBV9
d_gene: TRBD1

CDR3nt: TGCGCCAGCAGTGAGTCGGGGACAGGGGACAGTCAGCCCCAGCATTTT
CDR3aa: CASSESGTGDSQPQHF
j_gene: TRBJ1-5
len: 16
v_gene: TRBV10-2
d_gene: TRBD1

CDR3nt: TGTGCCAGCAGTCTGGGGTCCGGGACAGGGATTTGGTATGGCTACACCTTC
CDR3aa: CASSLGSGTGIWYGYTF
j_gene: TRBJ1-2
len: 17
v_gene: TRBV28
d_gene: TRBD1

CDR3nt: TGCGCCAGCAGCCAACCCGCCGGAGGGGCCGACTATGGCTACACCTTC
CDR3aa: CASSQPAGGADYGYTF
j_gene: TRBJ1-2
len: 16
v_gene: TRBV4-1
d_gene: -

CDR3nt: TGTGCCAGCAGCTTTTTGGGCAGGGGGGCTGAAGCTTTCTTT
CDR3aa: CASSFLGRGAEAFF
j_gene: TRBJ1-1
len: 14
v_gene: TRBV11-2
d_gene: TRBD1

CDR3nt: TGTGCCAGCAGTTCAGGTGGTCAGCCCCAGCATTTT
CDR3aa: CASSSGGQPQHF
j_gene: TRBJ1-5
len: 12
v_gene: TRBV4-2
d_gene: -

CDR3nt: TGTGCCAGGAGACTAAGGGGGCATAACTATGGCTACACCTTC
CDR3aa: CARRLRGHNYGYTF
j_gene: TRBJ1-2
len: 14
v_gene: TRBV27
d_gene: TRBD1

CDR3nt: TGTGCCAGCACCACGGGCTCGTTAGGGGAGGGGAATCAGCCCCAGCATTTT
CDR3aa: CASTTGSLGEGNQPQHF
j_gene: TRBJ1-5
len: 17
v_gene: TRBV5-8
d_gene: -

CDR3nt: TGCGCCAGCAGTGTGGCAGCCAAAAACATTCAGTACTTC
CDR3aa: CASSVAAKNIQYF
j_gene: TRBJ2-4
len: 13
v_gene: TRBV10-1
d_gene: -

CDR3nt: TGTGCCAGCAGTTTACCTCCCCCTCAAGAGACCCAGTACTTC
CDR3aa: CASSLPPPQETQYF
j_gene: TRBJ2-5
len: 14
v_gene: TRBV28
d_gene: -

CDR3nt: TGTGCCAGCACGGTGACTAGCGGATACAATGAGCAGTTCTTC
CDR3aa: CASTVTSGYNEQFF
j_gene: TRBJ2-1
len: 14
v_gene: TRBV2
d_gene: TRBD2

CDR3nt: TGCGCCAGCAGCCGAGACCTCAGGGGGTCTCAAGAGACCCAGTACTTC
CDR3aa: CASSRDLRGSQETQYF
j_gene: TRBJ2-5
len: 16
v_gene: TRBV4-3
d_gene: TRBD1

CDR3nt: TGTGCCAGCAGCGGCAAGGGGGATGAAAAACTGTTTTTT
CDR3aa: CASSGKGDEKLFF
j_gene: TRBJ1-4
len: 13
v_gene: TRBV9
d_gene: -

CDR3nt: TGTGCCAGCAGTTCTCCACAGGGCGTCGGCACGCAGTATTTT
CDR3aa: CASSSPQGVGTQYF
j_gene: TRBJ2-3
len: 14
v_gene: TRBV27
d_gene: -

CDR3nt: TGTGCCAGTAGGTGGACAGGGTTGTCGGAAAAACTGTTTTTT
CDR3aa: CASRWTGLSEKLFF
j_gene: TRBJ1-4
len: 14
v_gene: TRBV19
d_gene: TRBD1

CDR3nt: TGTGCCAGCAGCTTAGTTACTCAGGGGTCACCCCTCCACTTT
CDR3aa: CASSLVTQGSPLHF
j_gene: TRBJ1-6
len: 14
v_gene: TRBV7-6
d_gene: -